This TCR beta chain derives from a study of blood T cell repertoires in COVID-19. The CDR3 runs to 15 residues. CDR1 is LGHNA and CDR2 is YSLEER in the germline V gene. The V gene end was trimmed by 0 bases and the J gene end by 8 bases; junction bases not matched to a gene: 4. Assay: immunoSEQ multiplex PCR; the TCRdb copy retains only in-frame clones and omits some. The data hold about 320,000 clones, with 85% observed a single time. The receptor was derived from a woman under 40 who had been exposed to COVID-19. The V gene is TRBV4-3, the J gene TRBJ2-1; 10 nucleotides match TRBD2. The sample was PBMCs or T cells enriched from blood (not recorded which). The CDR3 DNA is TGCGCCAGCAGCCAAGATCTGCTAGCGGGGGATGAGCAGTTCTTC. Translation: CASSQDLLAGDEQFF.